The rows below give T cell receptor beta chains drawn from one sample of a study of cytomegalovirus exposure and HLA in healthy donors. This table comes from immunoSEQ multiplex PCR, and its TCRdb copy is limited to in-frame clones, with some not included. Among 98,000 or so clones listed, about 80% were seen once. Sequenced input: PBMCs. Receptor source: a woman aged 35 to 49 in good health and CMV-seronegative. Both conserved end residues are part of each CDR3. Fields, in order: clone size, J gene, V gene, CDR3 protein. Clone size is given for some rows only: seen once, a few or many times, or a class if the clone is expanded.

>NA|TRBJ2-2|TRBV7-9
CASSQGWRESGELFF
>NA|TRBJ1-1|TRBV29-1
CSVKDMNTEAFF
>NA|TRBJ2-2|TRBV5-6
CASSSLDGELFF
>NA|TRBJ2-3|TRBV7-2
CASSLMNSGRGTDTQYF
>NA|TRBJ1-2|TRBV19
CASSIGTARTNYGYTF
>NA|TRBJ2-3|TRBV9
CASSVGVTGDTQYF
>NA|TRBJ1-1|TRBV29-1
CSVVLLESEAFF
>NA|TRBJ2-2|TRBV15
CATSLQGALTGELFF
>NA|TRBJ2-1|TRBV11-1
CASSIRQGEEQFF
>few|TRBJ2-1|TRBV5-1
CASSSTPPRDRSFEQFF
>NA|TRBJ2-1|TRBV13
CASRAGKRVGEQFF
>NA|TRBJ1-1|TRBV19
CASRFLAEAFF
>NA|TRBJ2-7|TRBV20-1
CSAPDNYEQYF
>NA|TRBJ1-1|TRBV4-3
CASSLGPGNTEAFF
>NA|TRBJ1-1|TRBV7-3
CASSFGTGNTEAFF
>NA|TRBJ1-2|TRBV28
CASRFRQGKNYGYTF
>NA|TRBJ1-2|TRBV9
CASSPLPGTATGYTF
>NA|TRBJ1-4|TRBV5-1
CASSVDRVTNEKLFF
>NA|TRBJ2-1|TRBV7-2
CASSPGLMSSYNEQFF
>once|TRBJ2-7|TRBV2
CASGRTSDEQYF
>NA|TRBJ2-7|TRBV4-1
CASSYGQGVYEQYF
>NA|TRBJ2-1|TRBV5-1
CASSFSGYSDNEQFF
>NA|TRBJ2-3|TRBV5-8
CASSPGLAGASRTDTQYF
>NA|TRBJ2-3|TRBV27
CASSLSSEKDTQYF
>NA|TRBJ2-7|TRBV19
CASSSTGTVPPYEQYF
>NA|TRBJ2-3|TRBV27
CASSYRASTDTQYF
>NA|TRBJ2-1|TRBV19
CASSIGLAGGEVF
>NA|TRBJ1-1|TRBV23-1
CASRGDRRAASPEAFF
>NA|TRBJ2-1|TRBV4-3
CASSQDAGTSGLVEQFF
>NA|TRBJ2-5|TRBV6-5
CASSRDNQETQYF
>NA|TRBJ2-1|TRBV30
CAWSLGLAGVLQFF
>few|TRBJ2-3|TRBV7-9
CASSLAGTGYTDTQYF
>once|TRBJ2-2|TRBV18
CASSLTVANTGELFF
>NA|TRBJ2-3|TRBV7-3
CASSGGKRGLAGRDTQYF
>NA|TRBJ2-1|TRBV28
CASSLTSGYPNEQFF
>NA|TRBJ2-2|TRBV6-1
CASSGSGRAGELFF
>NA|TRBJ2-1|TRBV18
CASSPPMAEKQFF
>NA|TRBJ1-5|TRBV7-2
CASSSGQRQPQHF
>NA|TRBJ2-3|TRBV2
CASSDYLTDTQYF
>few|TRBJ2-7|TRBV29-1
CSAGRQVNHEQYF
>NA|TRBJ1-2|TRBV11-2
CASSRAGDYGYTF
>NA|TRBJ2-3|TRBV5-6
CASSLGRGHRDTQYF
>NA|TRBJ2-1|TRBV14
CASGLAGYNNEQFF
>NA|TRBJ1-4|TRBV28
CASSPRIATNEKLFF
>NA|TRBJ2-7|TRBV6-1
CASSQGQLYEQYF
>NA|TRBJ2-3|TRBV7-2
CASSFQGGGDTQYF
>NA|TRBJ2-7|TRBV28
CASSKTTSHYEQYF
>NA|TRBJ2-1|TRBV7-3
CASSSPDGGWDTEQFF
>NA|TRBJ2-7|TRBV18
CASSPMAFLRSSYEQYF
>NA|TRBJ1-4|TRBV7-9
CASSQGSQTNEKLFF
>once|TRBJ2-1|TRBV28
CASSNGQFPSYNEQFF